The rows below give T cell receptor beta chains drawn from one sample of a study of cytomegalovirus exposure and HLA in healthy donors. TCRdb's table, derived via immunoSEQ multiplex PCR, lists solely in-frame clones and lacks some. Seen here are roughly 160,000 clones, approximately 70% observed once, and the top ten hold 5.4%. Sequencing was done on a sample of PBMCs. These receptors were taken from a young woman in good health and CMV-seropositive. Both conserved end residues are part of each CDR3. Fields, in order: D gene, clone size, J gene, V gene, CDR3 protein, CDR3 DNA. A D gene is named only where the DNA matches it firmly. For some rows the clone size is stated as once, few or many, or as a class when expanded; others skip it.

-	-	TRBJ1-3	TRBV27	CASSYSGSGNTIYF	TGTGCCAGCAGTTATTCGGGGTCTGGAAACACCATATATTTT
-	few	TRBJ1-1	TRBV11-2	CASSFTENTEAFF	TGTGCCAGCAGCTTTACAGAAAACACTGAAGCTTTCTTT
-	-	TRBJ1-2	TRBV9	CASSSRRGFTF	TGTGCCAGCAGCTCACGCCGGGGGTTCACCTTC
-	-	TRBJ1-2	TRBV7-9	CSSSLVLASGYTF	TGTTCCAGCAGCTTAGTTCTGGCTAGTGGCTACACCTTC
-	-	TRBJ2-7	TRBV6-5	CASRPPLGTNEQYF	TGTGCCAGCAGGCCGCCACTAGGAACCAACGAGCAGTACTTC
-	-	TRBJ1-2	TRBV7-2	CASRLDSGSYNYGYTF	TGTGCCAGCAGACTCGATTCAGGGTCTTATAACTATGGCTACACCTTC
TRBD1	-	TRBJ2-7	TRBV5-4	CASSRDRYEQYF	TGTGCCAGCAGCCGGGACAGGTACGAGCAGTACTTC
TRBD1	-	TRBJ1-1	TRBV5-1	CASSPVQGSPAAFF	TGCGCCAGCAGCCCCGTACAGGGGTCGCCTGCAGCTTTCTTT
-	-	TRBJ1-4	TRBV19	CASSIQGNDEKLFF	TGTGCCAGTAGTATCCAGGGTAATGATGAAAAACTGTTTTTT
-	-	TRBJ1-2	TRBV19	CASTQGFGGYTF	TGTGCCAGTACCCAGGGGTTTGGTGGCTACACCTTC
-	-	TRBJ1-1	TRBV4-3	CASSPGAGGAIMNTEAFF	TGCGCCAGCAGCCCGGGGGCGGGGGGTGCAATAATGAACACTGAAGCTTTCTTT
TRBD1	-	TRBJ1-4	TRBV7-2	CASSPTGGRNEKLFF	TGTGCCAGCAGCCCAACAGGGGGGCGGAACGAAAAACTGTTTTTT
-	-	TRBJ2-7	TRBV21-1	CAGRDRGYEQYF	TGTGCCGGCCGGGACAGGGGTTACGAGCAGTACTTC
-	few	TRBJ2-2	TRBV29-1	CSVEAGNTGELFF	TGCAGCGTTGAAGCAGGGAACACCGGGGAGCTGTTTTTT
TRBD1	-	TRBJ1-5	TRBV6-5	CASSQTGPTQHF	TGTGCCAGCAGCCAGACAGGGCCAACCCAGCATTTT
TRBD2	-	TRBJ2-5	TRBV6-5	CASSYLGLGGKETQYF	TGTGCCAGCAGTTACCTCGGACTAGGTGGGAAAGAGACCCAGTACTTC
-	-	TRBJ1-2	TRBV30	CAWSAQGRGYTF	TGTGCCTGGAGTGCCCAGGGTCGGGGCTACACCTTC
TRBD1	-	TRBJ1-6	TRBV9	CASSAISGTGSSPLHF	TGTGCCAGCAGCGCCATATCCGGGACAGGATCCTCACCCCTCCACTTT
-	-	TRBJ1-2	TRBV19	CASSIRQVGGGYTF	TGTGCCAGTAGTATAAGACAGGTCGGAGGCGGCTACACCTTC
TRBD1	-	TRBJ1-6	TRBV6-5	CASSRTGEDSPLHF	TGTGCCAGCAGCAGGACAGGGGAAGATTCACCCCTCCACTTT
-	-	TRBJ1-1	TRBV19	CASSMMGGGTEAFF	TGTGCCAGTAGTATGATGGGGGGGGGAACTGAAGCTTTCTTT
TRBD1	few	TRBJ1-1	TRBV6-6	CASSYRAGGASEAFF	TGTGCCAGCAGTTATCGGGCAGGGGGAGCCTCCGAAGCTTTCTTT
-	few	TRBJ1-2	TRBV5-6	CASRLNALSGGGYTF	TGTGCCAGCAGATTGAACGCGCTATCCGGGGGTGGCTACACCTTC
-	-	TRBJ1-1	TRBV5-1	CASSLTINREAFF	TGCGCCAGCAGCTTAACCATAAACAGGGAAGCTTTCTTT
-	-	TRBJ2-5	TRBV9	CASSVGGSTPQYF	TGTGCCAGCAGCGTAGGTGGCTCCACGCCCCAGTACTTC
TRBD2	-	TRBJ2-1	TRBV6-5	CAVSLSGGRGEQFF	TGTGCCGTTTCCTTGTCGGGGGGGCGGGGTGAGCAGTTCTTC
-	-	TRBJ2-2	TRBV7-9	CSSSFRTGITGELFF	TGTTCCAGCAGCTTTCGGACGGGAATCACCGGGGAGCTGTTTTTT
-	-	TRBJ2-5	TRBV2	CASSVIRLETQYF	TGTGCCAGCAGTGTAATTCGGTTAGAGACCCAGTACTTC
-	-	TRBJ1-2	TRBV28	CASSSTGLGGYTF	TGTGCCAGCAGTTCCACAGGGCTAGGCGGCTACACCTTC
-	-	TRBJ1-4	TRBV6-5	CASSRREGGEKLFF	TGTGCCAGCAGCCGCCGAGAGGGTGGGGAAAAACTGTTTTTT
TRBD1	few	TRBJ1-1	TRBV7-3	CASSSTGGNTEAFF	TGTGCCAGCAGCTCCACAGGGGGCAACACTGAAGCTTTCTTT
TRBD1	once	TRBJ2-5	TRBV2	CASNTGGSRETQYF	TGTGCCAGCAACACAGGGGGAAGTCGGGAGACCCAGTACTTC
-	-	TRBJ2-5	TRBV7-9	CASSLTGSETQYF	TGTGCCAGCAGCTTAACAGGGTCGGAGACCCAGTACTTC
TRBD2	-	TRBJ2-1	TRBV4-2	CASSLGLAGDSSYNEQFF	TGTGCCAGCAGCTTGGGACTAGCGGGGGACAGCTCCTACAATGAGCAGTTCTTC
-	-	TRBJ1-5	TRBV11-2	CASSERPFSNQPQHF	TGTGCCAGCAGCGAGAGGCCCTTTAGCAATCAGCCCCAGCATTTT
-	-	TRBJ1-4	TRBV10-2	CASRQTREKLFF	TGCGCCTCCCGACAGACGCGCGAAAAACTGTTTTTT
-	-	TRBJ1-2	TRBV28	CASTESDRRNYGYTF	TGTGCCAGCACCGAATCCGACAGAAGAAACTATGGCTACACCTTC
TRBD2	-	TRBJ2-7	TRBV2	CASSGLAWEQYF	TGTGCCAGCAGTGGACTAGCTTGGGAGCAGTACTTC
-	-	TRBJ2-7	TRBV6-5	CASSPTGTLVYEQYF	TGTGCCAGCAGTCCCACCGGGACACTCGTGTACGAGCAGTACTTC
-	-	TRBJ1-6	TRBV7-2	CASSSDRRLPLHF	TGTGCCAGCAGCTCAGACAGGCGGTTGCCCCTCCACTTT